This T cell receptor (beta chain) was identified during a study of shared clonotypes between healthy human individuals (dated by TCRdb to about 2020). Broadly, across the study: Three men and two women, aged 18 to 49 years, made up the cohort. For each donor, three plates each were used for CD4 naive and CD4 memory, two plates were used for CD8 naive, and one plate was used for CD8 memory. To estimate repertoire size and how much clonotypes are shared between individuals, the study performed deep sequencing of blood TCR repertoires from a few healthy adults. To increase sequencing depth and limit assay-specific biases, TCR repertoire library preparation and sequencing were carried out by different laboratories using diverse techniques. Each donor's leukapheresis produced roughly between about 0.8 and 8.9 billion PBMCs. What the work shows at the level of the full study, not this receptor alone: Across a few donors, approximately 5% of naive CD4, roughly 3.8% of naive CD8, approximately 2.5% of memory CD4, and 0.3% to 0.45% of memory CD8 clonotypes were shared. Because the study included a small number of donors, the genetic and exposure-history diversity represented was limited. Even with the large sequencing depth, rarefaction of the sorted-subset datasets indicated that sequencing was incomplete. Naive subsets generally had larger estimated clonotype richness than memory subsets did. Compared with non-shared clonotypes, the clonotypes found in all four sorted-subset donors had higher generation probabilities. Only blood was sampled, and tissue TCR repertoires likely differ from those in blood. Pairwise subsampling indicated that sequencing depth was expected to affect the degree of clonotype sharing among donors.

Notes on this clone: Its antigen specificity is not known. Per-base qualities were not stored, and no clone one base away is much larger.

TCR CDR3 regions were amplified from genomic DNA by multiplex PCR using the deep immunoSEQ assay. For each cell subset, the extracted genomic DNA was distributed evenly across all wells of several immunoSEQ 96-well plates, and each plate served as one replicate. For sorted subsets, each replicate PCR was loaded with 200 ng genomic DNA, equivalent to 30,000 or so T cell genomes. Purified libraries were quantified with a Qubit 3.0 fluorometer, sized on a Bioanalyzer 2100, and re-quantified with the KAPA Library Quantification kit. Each immunoSEQ 96-well plate was sequenced on its own single-read 150-cycle Illumina NextSeq 550 flow cell. The authors processed their data as follows. Because only junctional sequences without quality scores were contained in the immunoSEQ output, filtering matching that applied to full-length reads could not be performed. Sequences were annotated with PyIR, a Python wrapper for IgBLAST v1.9, using IMGT germline references to assign V/J genes and CDR3. Reads were removed for weak V/J assignments (E-value above 1e-6), missing CDR3, stop codons, out-of-frame junctions, or ambiguous translated residues. V3J clonotypes were defined by identical inferred V gene, J gene, and CDR3 amino acid sequence. Percentage overlap between repertoires was calculated by dividing the number of shared unique clonotypes by the size of the smaller repertoire. RTK rarefaction, the Chao1 estimator, and Recon v2.1 estimates of unobserved clonotypes were used to assess repertoire richness. Generation probabilities were computed with OLGA for all TCRbeta clonotypes obtained by the gDNA method from several donors. The table comes from immuneACCESS by way of TCRdb, which keeps in-frame sequences with V and J called. Part of the clones is missing from these tables; in studies checked, under half for an unresolved V gene and the rest for unknown reasons. The DNA was the basis for D and trimming; V, J and clone size are from that table. The sample profile shows 1.5 million to 2.5 million clones; less than 95% of them were found once. The top ten constitute 1.2% of the sample.

The CDR3 measures 14 amino acids from cysteine to phenylalanine. The retained sequence is limited to the CDR3, 42 bases, with the frame set at the first base. CDR1 and CDR2 (LNHDA, SQIVND) derive from the germline V gene (reference sequence). Trimming takes 5 bases off V and 8 bases off J; junction bases not matched to a gene: 3. For the CD8 naive samples, CD45RO-negative cells were positively selected for CCR7, yielding a CD45RA+CCR7+ population from which TemRA cells were excluded. Donors were healthy HIV-negative adults with no recently reported acute infections or vaccinations. Every donor was a Caucasian adult residing in Nashville, Tennessee, USA. Blood was obtained by leukapheresis, after which PBMCs were separated by Ficoll-Histopaque density gradient centrifugation and cryopreserved in liquid nitrogen vapor phase. Analytical flow cytometry was used to check the purity and quantity of every magnetically sorted T cell population. Genomic DNA was isolated from every sorted fraction and measured by UV absorbance on a Nanodrop 2000c.

The sequencing sample was made of naive CD8+ T cells sorted from blood. What this sample's cell subset or site label stands for: CD45RA+CCR7+. Recombination linked TRBV19 to TRBJ2-1, with 13 middle bases fitting TRBD2. The source of this sequence is a young man in good health. The CDR3 protein: CASSVGTSGDEQFF. The bases read TGTGCCAGTAGTGTCGGGACTAGCGGGGATGAGCAGTTCTTC.